This T cell receptor beta chain was identified in a study of T cell responses to AZD1222 COVID-19 vaccine. Sequenced by immunoSEQ multiplex PCR; TCRdb stores in-frame clones only, minus some. The sample holds tens of thousands of clones, about 87% seen once. Study outcomes and limitations: Scientists sampled the repertoires only once the peak T cell response had passed.

CDR1 is SGHTA and CDR2 is FQGTGA in the germline V gene. CDR3 length: 16 residues. With 5 bases removed from V and 1 base from J, the gap between germline ends came to 14 bases. In the case of this clone: Its antigen is currently unknown.

The chain uses TRBV7-3 and TRBJ2-2; D may be TRBD1 (5 bases). The sequences come from peripheral blood, collected on day 0 of AZD1222 vaccination. The origin of this receptor is an adult in good health. Written as DNA, the CDR3 is TGTGCCAGCAGCCCCCGACAGACCGTGAACACCGGGGAGCTGTTTTTT. Encoded protein: CASSPRQTVNTGELFF.